This T cell receptor (beta chain) was captured by sequencing in a study of CD8 T cells in Susac syndrome. CDR3 length: 15 residues. With 5 bases removed from V and 3 bases from J, the gap between germline ends came to 16 bases. Germline lookup yields CDR1 SGHVS and CDR2 FNYEAQ. RNA was extracted with the RNeasy kit, and a quantity of roughly 0.45 to 1 ug was reverse transcribed using random hexamers. TCRdb reprocessed the immunoSEQ multiplex PCR reads with MiXCR, giving one entry per CDR3 protein. The sample records around 110,000 distinct CDR3 sequences, about 94% being singletons. The study's findings and limits: The TCR sequencing and HLA analysis in the study involved a relatively small number of individuals, as the study acknowledged. In total CD8+ repertoires, sixteen Susac-specific public clones were found, and CD8+ TEMRA repertoires had about five.

Sequencing of TCR beta was performed on blood CD8+ and CD4+ T cells. Concerning this clonotype itself: As yet, its antigen is unknown.

Input material: CD8+ T cells from PBMCs. The clonotype originates from a human donor with Susac syndrome. The V gene is TRBV7-6, the J gene TRBJ1-2; D is unclear. The DNA of the CDR3 is TGTGCCAGCAGCCCCTCGATCGGAGTAGACTATGGCTACACCTTC. This gives the protein CASSPSIGVDYGYTF.